Following are 27 T cell receptor beta chains from one sample sequenced in a study of Ad26.COV2.S vaccination and SARS-CoV-2 variants. Data came from immunoSEQ multiplex PCR; TCRdb stores just in-frame clones and leaves some out. This sample has about 350,000 clones; 88% occur once, and the top ten carry around 6.4%. Indicated treatment: 19 received Ad26.COV2.S at low or high dose, single or two shots; roughly five received placebo; per-sample allocation not given. The investigators took samples on day 63 after the first vaccine or placebo injection. Sequencing was performed on peripheral blood, taken in a trial of Ad26.COV2.S vaccine versus placebo. The receptors were gathered from a person between 18 and 59 years old who received the Ad26.COV2.S COVID-19 vaccine or a placebo.

The CDR3: CAWRTGLHNHNEQFF. The CDR3 DNA is TGTGCCTGGCGCACCGGCCTCCATAACCACAATGAGCAGTTCTTC. The V gene is TRBV30, the J gene TRBJ2-1; no definite D call. The germline V and J ends were trimmed by 5 bases and 5 bases, with 19 bases remaining between them. The CDR3 consists of 15 residues. Germline V lookup: CDR1 GTSNPN, CDR2 SVGIG (reference sequence).

V usage is TRBV6-5 and J usage is TRBJ1-1; the D is unclear. CDR3 length: 15 amino acids. From germline, CDR1 is MNHEY and CDR2 SVGAGI. Trimming shortened V by 6 bases and J by 4 bases, and 18 bases separated the two germline ends. This chain's CDR3 is CASRPNKRAITEAFF. The CDR3 DNA follows: TGTGCCAGCAGGCCTAACAAACGTGCGATCACTGAAGCTTTCTTT.

The CDR3 here is CAISTGTGVAGANVLTF. As DNA, the CDR3 is TGTGCCATCAGTACCGGGACAGGGGTGGCTGGGGCCAACGTCCTGACTTTC. V gene TRBV10-3 combines with J gene TRBJ2-6; TRBD1 matches 10 bases. Germline assignment: CDR1 ENHRY and CDR2 SYGVKD. The CDR3 consists of 17 residues. The V and J ends lost 5 bases and 2 bases, in that order; junction bases with no gene match: 6.

The chain links TRBV7-8 to TRBJ2-1; the match to TRBD2 covers 14 bases. Germline V lookup: CDR1 SGHVS, CDR2 FQNEAQ. The CDR3 extends over 20 amino acids. Trimming at V came to 5 bases and at J to 0 bases, leaving 12 bases not matched to a gene. Written as DNA, the CDR3 is TGTGCCAGCAGCCCGCGGACTAGCGGGGGGACCCTCGTCTCCTACAATGAGCAGTTCTTC. Its translation: CASSPRTSGGTLVSYNEQFF.

The chain combines TRBV6-5 with TRBJ1-1; D is unresolved. Germline assignment: CDR1 MNHEY and CDR2 SVGAGI. The CDR3 consists of 14 residues. V lost 7 bases and J lost 1, with 13 bases in between. CDR3 DNA: TGTGCCAGCACTTCCCGGTGGTCGAACACTGAAGCTTTCTTT. It is translated as CASTSRWSNTEAFF.

This clone was picked up a small number of times. The V and J genes are TRBV28 and TRBJ1-5; D is unresolved. Per the germline V gene, CDR1 is MDHEN and CDR2 is SYDVKM. The CDR3 extends over 15 amino acids. V was clipped by 7 bases and J by 12 bases, with 25 bases between them. The CDR3 loop is CASTLSVFGVVDQHF. The CDR3 DNA sequence: TGTGCCAGCACCCTCTCGGTATTCGGTGTGGTTGACCAGCATTTT. Full variable domain (remainder filled in from reference TRBV28 and TRBJ1-5): DVKVTQSSRYLVKRTGEKVFLECVQDMDHENMFWYRQDPGLGLRLIYFSYDVKMKEKGDIPEGYSVSREKKERFSLILESASTNQTSMYLCASTLSVFGVVDQHFGDGTRLSIL.

The chain joins TRBV2 to TRBJ1-1; TRBD1 aligns across 7 bases. The CDR3 has 14 residues. Losses at the gene ends were 6 bases for V and 0 bases for J; bases not matched to a gene: 4. Germline V gene lookup returns CDR1 SNHLY and CDR2 FYNNEI. The CDR3 DNA sequence: TGTGCCAGCAGCGATGACAGGGTGAACACTGAAGCTTTCTTT. Translating it yields CASSDDRVNTEAFF.

J is TRBJ2-7 and V is TRBV7-9, with D uncertain. Germline-derived CDR1 and CDR2 are SEHNR and FQNEAQ (reference sequence). The CDR3 loop spans 12 amino acids. V lost 3 bases, J lost 6 bases, and 9 bases lay in between. The CDR3 DNA sequence: TGTGCCAGCAGCTTCTACGAGTCCGAGCAGTACTTC. As protein: CASSFYESEQYF.

This chain uses TRBV13 with TRBJ2-3, with 8 bases that match TRBD2. Germline trimming cut 1 base from V and 5 bases from J; bases unmatched to any gene: 5. The CDR3 spans 15 residues. The germline CDR1 and CDR2 sequences are PRHDT and FYEKMQ (reference sequence). The CDR3 here is CASSLAGTRIDTQYF. CDR3 sequence (DNA): TGTGCCAGCAGCTTAGCCGGGACTAGGATAGATACGCAGTATTTT.

The rearrangement joins TRBV19 to TRBJ2-7; TRBD1 aligns across 9 bases. The CDR3 covers 14 residues. J gave up 3 bases and V 4 bases, and 4 bases lay outside the gene matches. Germline CDR1 reads LNHDA; CDR2 reads SQIVND (reference sequence). CDR3: CASSTGTGNYEQYF. CDR3 DNA: TGTGCCAGTAGTACCGGGACAGGGAACTACGAGCAGTACTTC.

This CDR3 reads CASSEDFPGQPQETQYF. The CDR3 DNA reads TGTGCCAGCAGTGAAGACTTCCCGGGACAGCCCCAAGAGACCCAGTACTTC. This chain connects TRBV6-1 to TRBJ2-5; 7 bases fit TRBD1. V shed 1 base and J 1 base; nucleotides not matched to a gene: 9. Germline V gene data show CDR1 as MNHNS and CDR2 as SASEGT. The CDR3 has 17 residues.

J is TRBJ2-1 and V is TRBV5-1; 14 bases line up with TRBD2. Per the germline V gene, CDR1 is SGHRS and CDR2 is YFSETQ. V lost 4 bases, J lost 5 bases, and 5 bases stayed unmatched. This CDR3 region has 16 residues. The CDR3 DNA follows: TGCGCCAGCAGCGCTGGGACTAGCGGGAGTCACAATGAGCAGTTCTTC. This gives the protein CASSAGTSGSHNEQFF.

V gene TRBV2 combines with J gene TRBJ2-1; D is undetermined. The V gene lost 7 bases and the J gene lost 7 bases, with 20 bases spanning the gap. CDR1 and CDR2 (germline): SNHLY, FYNNEI. The CDR3 is 15 residues long. The CDR3 spells CASNPTTTVRNEQFF. For the CDR3, the DNA is TGTGCCAGCAACCCTACCACAACGGTAAGGAATGAGCAGTTCTTC. The variable domain in full, with the rest retrieved from reference TRBV2 and TRBJ2-1, is EPEVTQTPSHQVTQMGQEVILRCVPISNHLYFYWYRQILGQKVEFLVSFYNNEISEKSEIFDDQFSVERPDGSNFTLKIRSTKLEDSAMYFCASNPTTTVRNEQFFGPGTRLTVL.

The chain combines TRBV5-1 with TRBJ2-2; D unresolved. Germline CDR1 and CDR2: SGHRS and YFSETQ. The CDR3 spans 13 residues. V lost 5 bases and J 5 bases, leaving 10 bases between the germline ends. CDR3 sequence reads: CASSSRVTGELFF. As DNA, the CDR3 is TGCGCCAGCAGTTCCCGGGTAACCGGGGAGCTGTTTTTT.

The gene calls are TRBV25-1 and TRBJ2-4; D not certain. The CDR3 length is 15 residues. CDR1 and CDR2 (germline): MGHDK, SYGVNS. V lost 6 bases and J lost 0, with 12 bases in between. CDR3 residues: CASSGQSLAKNIQYF. The CDR3 DNA is TGTGCCAGCAGCGGCCAGTCTCTAGCCAAAAACATTCAGTACTTC. The whole variable domain, filled in from reference TRBV25-1 and TRBJ2-4, reads EADIYQTPRYLVIGTGKKITLECSQTMGHDKMYWYQQDPGMELHLIHYSYGVNSTEKGDLSSESTVSRIRTEHFPLTLESARPSHTSQYLCASSGQSLAKNIQYFGAGTRLSVL.

This CDR3 reads CSAFLGTDTQYF. The CDR3, as DNA: TGCAGTGCCTTTCTGGGCACAGATACGCAGTATTTT. The chain carries TRBV29-1 and TRBJ2-3; no reliable D call. The length of the CDR3 is 12 residues. Germline V gene data show CDR1 as SQVTM and CDR2 as ANQGSEA.

The chain combines TRBV7-3 with TRBJ2-1; 10 nucleotides line up with TRBD2. V gave up 5 bases and J gave up 8 bases; unmatched junction bases: 9. In germline, CDR1 is SGHTA, CDR2 FQGTGA. There are 15 residues in the CDR3. DNA of the CDR3: TGTGCCAGCAGCCCTGGACTAGCGGCGCTTCATGAGCAGTTCTTC. Protein product: CASSPGLAALHEQFF.

This chain joins TRBV27 and TRBJ1-4; tentative D call: TRBD1 (5 bases). The CDR3 totals 14 residues. CDR1 MNHEY and CDR2 SMNVEV come from the germline V gene (reference sequence). V was pared by 2 bases and J by 8 bases, with 12 bases between. CDR3 sequence (DNA): TGTGCCAGCAGTTTAAGGTCAGGGTGGGAAAAACTGTTTTTT. This encodes CASSLRSGWEKLFF.

In this sample, this clone turned up once. The V call is TRBV5-1, the J call TRBJ1-2; 7 nucleotides match TRBD1. The germline V gene encodes CDR1 SGHRS and CDR2 YFSETQ. The CDR3 runs 15 residues. The V segment lost 4 bases and the J segment 3 bases; nucleotides outside the gene matches: 9. As DNA, the CDR3 is TGCGCCAGCAGCAGACAGGGCCCCGGGGACTATGGCTACACCTTC. Translating gives CASSRQGPGDYGYTF.

V gene TRBV28 combines with J gene TRBJ2-2, with 7 positions matching TRBD2. Germline CDR1 and CDR2: MDHEN and SYDVKM. CDR3 size: 15 residues. The trim removed 5 bases at V and 3 bases at J, leaving 6 bases unmatched. The CDR3 bases are TGTGCCAGCAGTGCCCTAGCGGATTACACCGGGGAGCTGTTTTTT. Translation: CASSALADYTGELFF.

The rearrangement uses TRBV6-1 and TRBJ2-4; 9 bases agree with TRBD1. Germline V CDR1 and CDR2: MNHNS, SASEGT. With V trimmed by 3 bases and J by 8 bases, 8 bases remained unmatched. This CDR3 is 15 amino acids long. The CDR3 region is CASSESGTGWDIQYF. In DNA, the CDR3 is TGTGCCAGCAGTGAGTCCGGGACAGGGTGGGACATTCAGTACTTC.

The genes are TRBV4-3 and TRBJ2-1; TRBD2 matches at 10 bases. Germline CDR1 and CDR2: LGHNA and YSLEER. This CDR3 is built from 18 residues. V lost 0 bases and J lost 2; bases outside the gene matches: 7. The CDR3 sequence: CASSQDRVSGRAYNEQFF. The CDR3 DNA reads as TGCGCCAGCAGCCAAGATCGGGTGAGCGGGAGGGCCTACAATGAGCAGTTCTTC.

The V and J genes are TRBV3-1 (or the pseudogene TRBV3-2) and TRBJ2-1; 10 bases agree with TRBD1. The V gene's germline CDR1 is LGHDT and CDR2 YNNKEL (reference sequence). The CDR3 sequence is 15 residues long. V trimming: 4 bases; J trimming: 6 bases; junction bases outside the gene matches: 6. The CDR3 protein is CASSRGQGTPNEQFF. The CDR3 DNA reads TGTGCCAGCAGCCGGGGACAGGGGACTCCCAATGAGCAGTTCTTC.

This chain links TRBV6-5 with TRBJ1-6; 9 nucleotides agree with TRBD1. With V trimmed by 5 bases and J by 8 bases, 4 bases remained unmatched. The germline V gene encodes CDR1 MNHEY and CDR2 SVGAGI. This CDR3 is built from 14 residues. The CDR3 DNA reads TGTGCCAGCAGTCGGGGACAGGGATATTCACCCCTCCACTTT. It translates to CASSRGQGYSPLHF.

This clone has only one observation. The V and J genes are TRBV5-1 and TRBJ2-6, with D perhaps assigned TRBD1 or TRBD2 (5 bases each). CDR3 length: 16 amino acids. V was shortened by 4 bases and J by 0 bases, with 11 bases between the two germline ends. Germline CDR1 reads SGHRS; CDR2 reads YFSETQ. CDR3 in DNA: TGCGCCAGCAGCGGGGACCTCAGCTCTGGGGCCAACGTCCTGACTTTC. Protein: CASSGDLSSGANVLTF.

V usage is TRBV19 and J usage is TRBJ1-1, with TRBD1 as a possible D gene (5 bases). V lost 0 bases and J lost 5, with 10 bases in between. Germline values: CDR1 LNHDA, CDR2 SQIVND (reference sequence). The CDR3 runs to 14 residues. The CDR3: CASSIDPGTTEAFF. The CDR3 DNA is TGTGCCAGTAGTATAGACCCAGGGACGACTGAAGCTTTCTTT.

This rearrangement joins TRBV7-7 to TRBJ2-3; the D gene is possibly TRBD1 (6 bases). Germline lookup yields CDR1 SSHAT and CDR2 FNYEAQ (reference sequence). The V end was cut by 5 bases, the J end by 5 bases, with 17 bases between. CDR3 size: 15 residues. CDR3 sequence (DNA): TGTGCCAGCAGCACACGACAGGTCCAGATAGATACGCAGTATTTT. Protein sequence: CASSTRQVQIDTQYF.